Here is one T cell receptor (beta chain) with its context. What it binds is unknown. One entry per CDR3 protein results from TCRdb running MiXCR on the 5' RACE reads. The sample shows 9,500 to 15,000 distinct CDR3 sequences, roughly 51% of them seen only once. The sorted Tregs were CD4+CD25+CD127-/low cells. V lost 2 bases and J lost 2, with 6 bases in between. Germline CDR1 SGHTA, CDR2 FQGNSA. This CDR3 comprises 14 residues. Study observations and caveats: Tumor-infiltrating Treg TCR alpha and beta sequences overlapped most with tumor naive CD4+ T cells, then blood naive.

Sequenced: tumor-infiltrating Tregs sorted from the breast tumor. The sequence came from a female donor with breast cancer. The chain recombines TRBV7-2 with TRBJ2-2, with no clear D. CDR3 in amino acids: CASSLNANTGELFF. CDR3 sequence (DNA): TGTGCCAGCAGCTTAAATGCTAACACCGGGGAGCTGTTTTTT.